The 30 T cell receptor beta chains below come from one sample, sequenced in a study of regulatory T cells in long-lasting Graves disease. Relying on iRepertoire HTBI primers and Arm-PCR of CDR3 regions, the team built TCR beta libraries. TCRdb fed the multiplex PCR reads into MiXCR, producing one record per CDR3 protein. The table records about 470,000 distinct CDR3 sequences, about 15% of them present only once. Time point defined: newly diagnosed GD, antithyroid drugs for less than 3 months. PBMC RNA served as the TCR library source. These same data were also listed under a study on T cells in Graves' hyperthyroidism and ophthalmopathy.

The starting material was peripheral blood mononuclear cells (PBMCs), obtained at new diagnosis, from a patient treated with antithyroid drugs. The receptors originated from a woman aged 30 to 39 with Graves disease.

The chain is built from TRBV7-8 and TRBJ2-3, with 13 bases that match TRBD2. This CDR3 contains 19 residues. The junction had 10 bases not matched to a gene; V was cut back by 4 bases and J by 0 bases. Germline-derived CDR1 and CDR2 are SGHVS and FQNEAQ. DNA for the CDR3: TGTGCCAGCAGCTATTTTGGAGGACTAGCGGGGGTTAGCACAGATACGCAGTATTTT. It specifies CASSYFGGLAGVSTDTQYF.

V is TRBV24-1 and J is TRBJ2-3; possibly TRBD2 for D (5 bases). CDR3 size: 12 residues. The V end lost 3 bases, the J end lost 11 bases, and 11 bases lay between the germline ends. Germline V gives CDR1 KGHDR, CDR2 SFDVKD. CDR3 in DNA: TGTGCCACCAGTGATCGGACCCGGGGGCAGTATTTT. This encodes CATSDRTRGQYF.

Comment on this clonotype: One end of the junction varies from germline; a read error may be responsible. The chain joins TRBV12-3 or TRBV12-4 to TRBJ1-1; D unclear. The CDR3 is made up of 13 amino acids. The CDR3 nucleotides are TGTGTCAGCAGTTTTTATCTGAACACTGAGGCTTTCTTT. Residues: CVSSFYLNTEAFF.

The chain links TRBV7-2 to TRBJ1-2; TRBD1 agrees at 10 bases. CDR1 SGHTA and CDR2 FQGNSA come from the germline V gene. The V and J ends lost 5 bases and 8 bases, in that order; junction bases with no gene match: 5. This CDR3 is 13 amino acids long. CDR3 loop: CASSTGTGVGYTF. CDR3 DNA sequence: TGTGCCAGCAGCACTGGGACAGGGGTCGGCTACACCTTC.

This clonotype was observed at least ten times. The chain recombines TRBV29-1 with TRBJ2-1; TRBD2 aligns across 11 bases. CDR1 is SQVTM, CDR2 ANQGSEA, per germline. With V trimmed by 4 bases and J by 5 bases, 10 bases remained unmatched. The CDR3 totals 16 residues. The CDR3 region has the DNA TGCAGCGTTGTTGATGCAGAGACTAGCGGGGACAATGAGCAGTTCTTC. Protein: CSVVDAETSGDNEQFF.

This clonotype has a count of ten or more. CDR3 protein: CASSLTTGNEQFF. The CDR3 nucleotides read TGTGCCAGCAGCTTAACAACGGGGAATGAGCAGTTCTTC. This chain links TRBV7-2 with TRBJ2-1; maybe TRBD2 (5 bases). Germline V gene lookup returns CDR1 SGHTA and CDR2 FQGNSA. This CDR3 has 13 amino acids. V was cut by 2 bases and J by 7 bases, with 9 bases left in between.

The J gene is TRBJ2-3, the V gene TRBV4-2; 13 nucleotides agree with TRBD2. Trimming cost V 0 bases and J 6 bases; bases outside gene matches: 9. CDR3 size: 18 residues. Germline loops: CDR1 LGHNA, CDR2 YNFKEQ. CDR3 coding DNA: TGTGCCAGCAGCCAAGATGAGGGACTAGCGGGGCCCGGTGATACGCAGTATTTT. Translation: CASSQDEGLAGPGDTQYF.

This clonotype was seen more than once but under ten times. V and J are TRBV19 and TRBJ2-1; no clear D gene. V was trimmed by 7 bases and J by 7 bases, leaving 17 bases between them. This CDR3 is built from 14 residues. Germline loops: CDR1 LNHDA, CDR2 SQIVND (reference sequence). The CDR3 coding sequence is TGTGCCAGTACCGTCGGTGTCGGGTGGAATGAGCAGTTCTTC. Its translation is CASTVGVGWNEQFF.

This clonotype was picked up many times. This chain connects TRBV10-3 to TRBJ1-1, with D perhaps matching TRBD1 (5 bases). In germline, CDR1 is ENHRY, CDR2 SYGVKD. Trimming cost V 0 bases and J 3 bases, with 14 bases left between them. This CDR3 is built from 16 residues. CDR3 DNA sequence: TGTGCCATCAGTGAGTCTTCCGGGGGGGGTTACACTGAAGCTTTCTTT. Protein product: CAISESSGGGYTEAFF.

This clonotype was observed a handful of times. The V gene is TRBV6-1, the J gene TRBJ1-3, with no clear D. The germline V gene encodes CDR1 MNHNS and CDR2 SASEGT. Trimming took off 6 bases at V and 0 bases at J, with 12 bases between the two ends. This CDR3 comprises 15 residues. CDR3 sequence (DNA): TGTGCCAGCAGCTTAGGTCACCGCTCTGGAAACACCATATATTTT. This encodes CASSLGHRSGNTIYF.

This clonotype has at least ten counts. This chain connects TRBV3-1 to TRBJ2-1; D not resolved. Trimming pared 2 bases from V and 0 bases from J, leaving 8 bases between. Germline V gene data show CDR1 as LGHDT and CDR2 as YNNKEL (reference sequence). The CDR3 consists of 15 residues. The CDR3: CASSQRSASYNEQFF. DNA of the CDR3: TGTGCCAGCAGCCAAAGAAGCGCCTCCTACAATGAGCAGTTCTTC.

This clonotype appeared many times. V and J are TRBV7-2 and TRBJ1-4, with 9 bases matching TRBD1. The J segment lost 0 bases and the V segment lost 4 bases, leaving 0 bases of the junction unmatched. The germline CDR1 and CDR2 sequences are SGHTA and FQGNSA. This CDR3 contains 15 residues. CDR3 sequence reads: CASSWTGATNEKLFF. The CDR3 bases are TGTGCCAGCAGCTGGACAGGGGCAACTAATGAAAAACTGTTTTTT.

J is TRBJ2-1 and V is TRBV25-1; TRBD2 matches 11 bases. This CDR3 has 15 residues. Germline V gene sequence: CDR1 MGHDK, CDR2 SYGVNS. The V gene end was trimmed by 0 bases and the J gene end by 9 bases; junction bases not matched to a gene: 4. CDR3 DNA sequence: TGTGCCAGCAGTGAATATAGGCTAGCGGGAGGTGAGCAGTTCTTC. Translation: CASSEYRLAGGEQFF. Together with reference TRBV25-1 and TRBJ2-1, the CDR3 gives the full variable domain: EADIYQTPRYLVIGTGKKITLECSQTMGHDKMYWYQQDPGMELHLIHYSYGVNSTEKGDLSSESTVSRIRTEHFPLTLESARPSHTSQYLCASSEYRLAGGEQFFGPGTRLTVL.

This clonotype came up a few times. Lacking the conserved final phenylalanine or tryptophan, this CDR3 likely reflects a read error. V is TRBV5-6 and J is TRBJ2-7; D gene ambiguous. Germline V gene data show CDR1 as SGHDT and CDR2 as YYEEEE. V was clipped by 2 bases and J by 6 bases, with 6 bases between them. The CDR3 covers 11 residues. For the CDR3, the DNA is TGTGCCAGCAGCTTTGGGATCGAGCAGTACTCC. As protein: CASSFGIEQYS.

The rearrangement links TRBV5-4 to TRBJ2-7; 9 positions match TRBD1. Germline loops: CDR1 SGHNT, CDR2 YYREEE (reference sequence). This CDR3 spans 16 amino acids. V was pared by 4 bases and J by 0 bases, with 8 bases of the junction left unmatched. The CDR3 spells CASSVDRGKSSYEQYF. The DNA of the CDR3 is TGTGCCAGCAGCGTGGACAGGGGAAAGAGCTCCTACGAGCAGTACTTC.

This clonotype was counted between two and nine times. This chain connects TRBV6-2 or TRBV6-3 to TRBJ1-5; TRBD1 matches at 10 bases. The junction had 10 bases not matched to a gene; V was cut back by 5 bases and J by 3 bases. Germline lookup yields CDR1 MNHEY and CDR2 SVGEGT. The CDR3 sequence is 17 residues long. The CDR3 sequence: CASSKRTGTGANQPQHF. The CDR3 bases are TGTGCCAGCAGTAAGAGAACCGGGACAGGGGCCAATCAGCCCCAGCATTTT.

CDR3 residues: CASSTGLAGGPRGTGELFF. Written as DNA, the CDR3 is TGTGCCAGCAGTACGGGACTAGCGGGAGGGCCACGGGGCACCGGGGAGCTGTTTTTT. The rearrangement joins TRBV28 to TRBJ2-2; 16 bases fit TRBD2. Germline trimming cut 5 bases from V and 4 bases from J; bases unmatched to any gene: 10. CDR1 and CDR2 from the germline V gene are MDHEN and SYDVKM. CDR3 length equals 19 residues.

This clonotype was counted many times. The genes are TRBV14 and TRBJ1-1; D call uncertain. The CDR3 is 16 residues long. Trimming pared 4 bases from V and 2 bases from J, leaving 17 bases between. CDR1 and CDR2 (germline): SGHDN, FVKESK. For the CDR3, the DNA is TGTGCCAGCAGCCCCCGACTCCAACAGAAAAACACTGAAGCTTTCTTT. Amino acids: CASSPRLQQKNTEAFF.

This clonotype showed up many times. This CDR3 reads CASTRTGDNSGANVLTF. CDR3 in DNA: TGCGCCAGCACTCGGACAGGGGACAACTCTGGGGCCAACGTCCTGACTTTC. The V and J genes are TRBV5-1 and TRBJ2-6, with 9 bases identical to TRBD1. From germline, CDR1 is SGHRS and CDR2 YFSETQ. V shed 6 bases and J 0 bases; nucleotides not matched to a gene: 7. The CDR3 consists of 17 residues.

There are a few counts of this clonotype. Sequence at one end of the junction differs from germline and may be a read error. The rearrangement joins TRBV5-4 to TRBJ2-7; 9 bases are shared with TRBD2. The CDR3 sequence is 13 residues long. In germline, CDR1 is SGHNT, CDR2 YYREEE (reference sequence). The CDR3: CASSLICLAGDHF. In DNA, the CDR3 is TGTGCCAGCAGCTTGATTTGCTTAGCGGGGGACCACTTC.

The chain employs TRBV9 and TRBJ2-1; a possible D gene is TRBD2 (6 bases). This CDR3 has 15 amino acids. CDR1 is SGDLS, CDR2 YYNGEE, per germline. Deletions cut 4 bases from V and 5 bases from J, with 16 bases between. The CDR3 sequence is CASSRAGRIDNEQFF. The CDR3 DNA follows: TGTGCCAGCAGCCGAGCGGGCCGGATTGACAATGAGCAGTTCTTC.

This clonotype was picked up many times. This chain joins TRBV15 and TRBJ2-1, with TRBD2 as a possible D gene (6 bases). Germline CDR1 and CDR2: LNHNV and YYDKDF (reference sequence). V lost 3 bases and J lost 2, with 8 bases in between. The length of the CDR3 is 14 residues. CDR3 in amino acids: CATSSSGPYNEQFF. The CDR3 DNA sequence: TGTGCCACCAGCAGTAGCGGACCCTACAATGAGCAGTTCTTC.

This clonotype appeared many times. The chain combines TRBV5-1 with TRBJ2-3; no definite D call. The V end was cut by 0 bases, the J end by 2 bases, with 10 bases between. The CDR3 loop spans 15 amino acids. Germline V gene sequence: CDR1 SGHRS, CDR2 YFSETQ. Here the CDR3 reads CASSLENLSTDTQYF. The DNA for the CDR3 is TGCGCCAGCAGCTTGGAAAATTTATCCACAGATACGCAGTATTTT.

This clonotype was found many times. The chain is built from TRBV12-3 or TRBV12-4 and TRBJ2-1, with 7 nucleotides matching TRBD2. The end of the DNA is better explained by TRBJ2-3, so the J call may be wrong. The CDR3 runs to 12 residues. DNA for the CDR3: TGTGCCAGCAGCCCGACTAGCCGAGGGCAGTATTTT. This encodes CASSPTSRGQYF.

This chain uses TRBV19 with TRBJ2-1, with D perhaps given as TRBD1 or TRBD2 (5 bases each). The CDR3 covers 17 residues. Trimming took 4 bases from V and 0 from J, leaving 16 bases between them. Germline V gene lookup returns CDR1 LNHDA and CDR2 SQIVND (reference sequence). This CDR3 is CASSRDPLSGSYNEQFF. The CDR3 DNA reads TGTGCCAGTAGTAGGGACCCCCTGTCCGGCTCCTACAATGAGCAGTTCTTC. Filled out from reference TRBV19 and TRBJ2-1, the complete variable domain reads DGGITQSPKYLFRKEGQNVTLSCEQNLNHDAMYWYRQDPGQGLRLIYYSQIVNDFQKGDIAEGYSVSREKKESFPLTVTSAQKNPTAFYLCASSRDPLSGSYNEQFFGPGTRLTVL.

The chain combines TRBV25-1 with TRBJ1-2, with D possibly matching TRBD1 (6 bases). The CDR3 length is 13 residues. In germline, CDR1 is MGHDK, CDR2 SYGVNS. The germline V and J ends were trimmed by 4 bases and 10 bases, with 16 bases remaining between them. CDR3 residues: CASSASGTINYTF. CDR3 DNA: TGTGCCAGCAGTGCCTCCGGGACAATAAACTACACCTTC.

In this sample, this clonotype turned up many times. The J gene is TRBJ1-4, the V gene TRBV2; 7 nucleotides agree with TRBD1. V lost 6 bases, J lost 8 bases, and 9 bases stayed unmatched. Germline V gene sequence: CDR1 SNHLY, CDR2 FYNNEI. The CDR3 sequence is 14 residues long. The CDR3 DNA reads TGTGCCAGCAGGGGTGACAGGGTGGGAGAAAAACTGTTTTTT. Its protein is CASRGDRVGEKLFF.

This clonotype was seen at least ten times. The chain's CDR3 is CASSPPRPRAGGNEQYF. The CDR3 region has the DNA TGTGCCAGCAGCCCCCCCCGACCGAGAGCGGGAGGAAACGAGCAGTACTTC. The chain recombines TRBV3-1 with TRBJ2-7; 9 positions match TRBD2. CDR1 and CDR2 (germline): LGHDT, YNNKEL (reference sequence). V lost 4 bases and J lost 5; bases outside the gene matches: 15. CDR3 length: 17 residues.

This clonotype was observed many times. The J gene is TRBJ1-1, the V gene TRBV3-1; D gene ambiguous. V lost 1 base to trimming and J lost 2 bases, with 8 bases between them. Germline lookup yields CDR1 LGHDT and CDR2 YNNKEL (reference sequence). CDR3 size: 14 residues. The CDR3 spells CASSQAAGNTEAFF. DNA for the CDR3: TGTGCCAGCAGCCAAGCCGCGGGCAACACTGAAGCTTTCTTT.

In its sample, this clonotype was seen a few times. This chain uses TRBV6-2 or TRBV6-3 with TRBJ2-5; D possibly corresponds to TRBD1 (6 bases). The germline CDR1 and CDR2 sequences are MNHEY and SVGEGT. V shed 0 bases and J shed 5 bases, with 19 bases lying between them. CDR3 length equals 17 residues. CDR3 sequence reads: CASSYSIAGDQAETQYF. CDR3 in DNA: TGTGCCAGCAGTTACTCGATTGCAGGGGACCAAGCGGAGACCCAGTACTTC.